This paragraph reports one T cell receptor beta chain. The data were obtained in a study of OX40 agonist ivuxolimab in advanced cancers. The protocol was immunoSEQ multiplex PCR, while the TCRdb copy is restricted to in-frame clones and leaves out a portion. The repertoire has over 65,000 clones, less than 85% of them found once; the top ten carry 0.35% to 0.5%. With 5 bases removed from V and 10 bases from J, the gap between germline ends came to 11 bases. The germline V gene encodes CDR1 LNHDA and CDR2 SQIVND (reference sequence). The CDR3 runs 11 residues. The receptor was derived from an adult with an advanced solid tumor such as melanoma, head and neck, liver or kidney cancer. The specimen was CD4+ or CD8+ T cells sorted from blood, collected in a trial of the OX40 agonist ivuxolimab. This rearrangement joins TRBV19 to TRBJ1-1; D unclear. CDR3 sequence reads: CASSGEIGAFF. The DNA for the CDR3 is TGTGCCAGTAGTGGGGAAATCGGAGCTTTCTTT. Based on the CDR3 plus reference TRBV19 and TRBJ1-1, the full variable domain is DGGITQSPKYLFRKEGQNVTLSCEQNLNHDAMYWYRQDPGQGLRLIYYSQIVNDFQKGDIAEGYSVSREKKESFPLTVTSAQKNPTAFYLCASSGEIGAFFGQGTRLTVV.